This T cell receptor beta chain was observed in a study of STAT5B mutations in CD4+ large granular lymphocyte leukemia. Whole-study results and caveats: Main leukemic clonotypes were patient-specific, but roughly 26% appeared at low frequency elsewhere. Without putative leukemic clones, patient CD4-sorted repertoires remained more clonal than healthy CD4+ repertoires. 8/27 top patient clones versus 2/35 control clones were TRBV06-family.

Germline lookup yields CDR1 GTSNPN and CDR2 SVGIG (reference sequence). V lost 0 bases, J lost 4 bases, and 15 bases lay in between. The CDR3 is 15 residues long. In the case of this clone: Its antigen is still unknown.

Here immunoSEQ multiplex PCR was the method, and the copy in TCRdb shows in-frame clones only, minus some. The table records 45,000 or so clones, approximately 83% of them present only once. This receptor was taken from a human donor in good health. Sequenced: CD4+ T cells from blood buffy coats. The chain has TRBV30 and TRBJ1-2, with D possibly matching TRBD1 (5 bases). The CDR3 here is CAWSVSEGHGYGYTF. CDR3 DNA: TGTGCCTGGAGTGTAAGTGAGGGGCACGGCTATGGCTACACCTTC.